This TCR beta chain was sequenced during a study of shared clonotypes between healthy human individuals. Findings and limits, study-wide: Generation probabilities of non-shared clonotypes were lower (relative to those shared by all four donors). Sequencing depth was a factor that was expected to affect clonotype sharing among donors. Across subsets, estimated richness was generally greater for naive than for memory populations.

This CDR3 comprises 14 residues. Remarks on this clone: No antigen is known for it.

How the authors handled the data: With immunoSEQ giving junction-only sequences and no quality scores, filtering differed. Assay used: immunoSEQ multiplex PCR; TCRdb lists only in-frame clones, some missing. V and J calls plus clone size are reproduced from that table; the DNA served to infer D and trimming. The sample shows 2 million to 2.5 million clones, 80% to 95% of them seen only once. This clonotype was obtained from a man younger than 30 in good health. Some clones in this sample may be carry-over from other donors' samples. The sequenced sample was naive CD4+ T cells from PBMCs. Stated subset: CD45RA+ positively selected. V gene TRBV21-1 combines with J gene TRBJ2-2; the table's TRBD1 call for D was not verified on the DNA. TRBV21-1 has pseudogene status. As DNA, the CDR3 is TGTGCCAGCAGCGGGGGGACAGGGCCCGGGGAGCTGTTTTTT. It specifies CASSGGTGPGELFF.